This T cell receptor beta chain was recorded in a study of Ad26.COV2.S vaccination and SARS-CoV-2 variants. Whole-study context: Sample donor was a member of the COV1001 Ad26.COV2.S trial arm. Study-level points and caveats: Once vaccination had occurred, spike-specific CD8+ and CD4+ T cell responses reportedly showed substantial breadth.

For this clone: Its antigen is not known.

Germline loops: CDR1 KGHSH, CDR2 LQKENI. V was trimmed by 4 bases and J by 7 bases, leaving 8 bases between them. The CDR3 totals 12 residues. Noted treatment: 15 to 20 received Ad26.COV2.S at low or high dose, single or two shots; about 5 received placebo; per-sample allocation not given. Specimens were obtained on day 63 following the first vaccine or placebo injection. The study used a vaccine consisting of an Ad26 vector that expressed Wuhan-strain SARS-CoV-2 spike. Sequencing used immunoSEQ multiplex PCR; TCRdb keeps in-frame clones, though not all of them. This sample carries 500,000 or so clones, 89% of them seen once, and the ten largest clones take 2.5% to 3%.

This specimen consisted of peripheral blood, obtained in a trial of Ad26.COV2.S vaccine versus placebo. This chain links TRBV18 with TRBJ1-5, with D perhaps matching TRBD1 (5 bases). This receptor was taken from a person aged 18-60 years who received the Ad26.COV2.S COVID-19 vaccine or a placebo. As DNA, the CDR3 is TGTGCCAGCTCACTCCGGGGCCAGCCCCAGCATTTT. This sequence encodes CASSLRGQPQHF.